The 18 T cell receptor beta chains in this list originate from one sample, sequenced in a study of blood T cell repertoires in COVID-19. Profiled with immunoSEQ multiplex PCR; TCRdb holds only in-frame clones, not every one. Here the sample spans around 140,000 clones, approximately 80% being singletons. The sample comprised peripheral blood. The receptors were sampled from a human donor in a cohort sampled during active COVID-19.

The chain joins TRBV7-2 to TRBJ2-5; 13 bases align to TRBD2. Germline CDR1 and CDR2: SGHTA and FQGNSA. Germline trimming cut 1 base from V and 2 bases from J; bases unmatched to any gene: 7. The CDR3 length is 18 residues. This CDR3 is CASSLVLAGGGGQETQYF. The DNA for the CDR3 is TGTGCCAGCAGCTTAGTACTAGCGGGAGGGGGGGGACAAGAGACCCAGTACTTC.

V gene TRBV10-3 combines with J gene TRBJ1-6, with TRBD1 identical over 8 bases. Trimming at V came to 5 bases and at J to 8 bases, leaving 5 bases not matched to a gene. The CDR3 runs to 14 residues. CDR1 and CDR2 (germline): ENHRY, SYGVKD. The CDR3 region is CAISLTGADSPLHF. The CDR3 nucleotides read TGTGCCATCAGTCTGACAGGGGCGGATTCACCCCTCCACTTT.

The rearrangement links TRBV20-1 to TRBJ2-7; D is unresolved. Germline V CDR1 and CDR2: DFQATT, SNEGSKA (reference sequence). The CDR3 is 10 residues long. DNA for the CDR3: TGCACCGGCGAGGCCTACGAGCAGTACTTC. This encodes CTGEAYEQYF.

This clone was seen a single time. The J gene is TRBJ2-1, the V gene TRBV5-1; 7 positions match TRBD1. CDR3 size: 16 residues. V was clipped by 3 bases and J by 9 bases; unmatched bases: 15. Germline CDR1 is SGHRS and CDR2 is YFSETQ. CDR3 DNA sequence: TGCGCCAGCAGCTGGGGACAGACAAACTCCGGCGCTGAGCAGTTCTTC. Protein: CASSWGQTNSGAEQFF.

This clone was found a few times. The CDR3 loop reads CASSPSPGELFF. Here the CDR3 DNA reads TGTGCCAGCAGCCCCTCTCCCGGGGAGCTGTTTTTT. The gene calls are TRBV7-9 and TRBJ2-2; D gene ambiguous. Looked up from germline, CDR1 is SEHNR and CDR2 is FQNEAQ (reference sequence). This CDR3 is built from 12 residues. The V end was cut by 5 bases, the J end by 6 bases, with 7 bases between.

V and J are TRBV7-2 and TRBJ2-7, with TRBD1 matching 9 bases. CDR3 length equals 14 residues. CDR1 is SGHTA and CDR2 is FQGNSA in the germline V gene. Trimming at V came to 5 bases and at J to 5 bases, leaving 7 bases not matched to a gene. This CDR3 reads CASSPDRGWDEQYF. CDR3 sequence (DNA): TGTGCCAGCAGCCCGGACAGGGGTTGGGACGAGCAGTACTTC.

The chain is built from TRBV7-9 and TRBJ2-7; 10 bases align to TRBD2. CDR3 length: 14 amino acids. The J segment lost 4 bases and the V segment lost 5 bases, leaving 5 bases of the junction unmatched. CDR1 is SEHNR and CDR2 is FQNEAQ in the germline V gene (reference sequence). DNA of the CDR3: TGTGCCAGCAGCATTGGGACTAGCGAGTACGAGCAGTACTTC. Protein: CASSIGTSEYEQYF.

The chain links TRBV5-5 to TRBJ2-7, with TRBD2 matching 8 bases. Germline CDR1 is SGHKS and CDR2 is YYEKEE (reference sequence). There are 14 residues in the CDR3. V dropped 2 bases and J dropped 7; count of bases not matched to a gene: 8. Written as DNA, the CDR3 is TGTGCCAGCAGCTTAGGAGCGGGAGCGGGGGAGCAGTACTTC. Amino acid sequence: CASSLGAGAGEQYF. The full variable domain, its missing parts supplied by reference TRBV5-5 and TRBJ2-7, is DAGVTQSPTHLIKTRGQQVTLRCSPISGHKSVSWYQQVLGQGPQFIFQYYEKEERGRGNFPDRFSARQFPNYSSELNVNALLLGDSALYLCASSLGAGAGEQYFGPGTRLTVT.

The rearrangement uses TRBV6-2 or TRBV6-3 and TRBJ2-7; 10 bases align to TRBD1. The CDR3 extends over 15 amino acids. Germline V CDR1 and CDR2: MNHEY, SVGEGT. V trimming: 2 bases; J trimming: 4 bases; junction bases outside the gene matches: 5. The CDR3 sequence is CASSYVGQGVYEQYF. The CDR3 DNA is TGTGCCAGCAGTTACGTTGGACAGGGGGTTTACGAGCAGTACTTC.

CDR3 residues: CASRLTENSPLHF. The CDR3, as DNA: TGTGCCAGCAGATTGACAGAGAATTCACCCCTCCACTTT. The V gene is TRBV6-4, the J gene TRBJ1-6; the D gene is possibly TRBD1 (5 bases). Germline CDR1 is MRHNA and CDR2 is SNTAGT. This CDR3 region has 13 residues. Trimming took off 6 bases at V and 7 bases at J, with 10 bases between the two ends.

The chain recombines TRBV7-3 with TRBJ2-7, with 9 bases fitting TRBD2. The junction had 6 bases not matched to a gene; V was cut back by 2 bases and J by 1 base. CDR3 length: 16 amino acids. Germline-derived CDR1 and CDR2 are SGHTA and FQGTGA. The CDR3 DNA sequence: TGTGCCAGCAGCTTAGTTGGCGGGAGGGCTTCCTACGAGCAGTACTTC. As protein: CASSLVGGRASYEQYF.

This rearrangement joins TRBV4-2 to TRBJ1-5; 9 bases match TRBD1. From germline, CDR1 is LGHNA and CDR2 YNFKEQ. Germline trimming cut 3 bases from V and 7 bases from J; bases unmatched to any gene: 4. There are 14 residues in the CDR3. Here the CDR3 reads CASSQTGGGQPQHF. CDR3 DNA sequence: TGTGCCAGCAGCCAGACAGGGGGGGGGCAGCCCCAGCATTTT.

The V call is TRBV4-2, the J call TRBJ2-1; 8 bases are shared with TRBD2. The CDR3 runs to 15 residues. Per germline, CDR1 LGHNA and CDR2 YNFKEQ. V lost 1 base to trimming and J lost 6 bases; unmatched junction nucleotides: 5. CDR3 coding DNA: TGTGCCAGCAGCCAAGCAAACAGCGGGAGCAATGAGCAGTTCTTC. Encoded protein: CASSQANSGSNEQFF.

The chain combines TRBV15 with TRBJ2-3, with 11 bases that match TRBD1. Germline values: CDR1 LNHNV, CDR2 YYDKDF (reference sequence). The ends lost 4 bases at V and 1 base at J; junction bases unmatched: 7. The length of the CDR3 is 17 residues. DNA for the CDR3: TGTGCCACCAGCAAAATGGACAGGGGGCTGGGCACAGATACGCAGTATTTT. It translates to CATSKMDRGLGTDTQYF.

The chain links TRBV7-3 to TRBJ2-6, with 10 nucleotides matching TRBD2. V lost 5 bases to trimming and J lost 0 bases; unmatched junction nucleotides: 10. This CDR3 spans 19 amino acids. CDR1 is SGHTA, CDR2 FQGTGA, per germline. In DNA form, the CDR3 reads TGTGCCAGCAGCCCTTCCGGGACTAGCGAAAGCTCTGGGGCCAACGTCCTGACTTTC. This sequence encodes CASSPSGTSESSGANVLTF. The full variable domain, with the rest looked up from reference TRBV7-3 and TRBJ2-6, is GAGVSQTPSNKVTEKGKYVELRCDPISGHTALYWYRQSLGQGPEFLIYFQGTGAADDSGLPNDRFFAVRPEGSVSTLKIQRTERGDSAVYLCASSPSGTSESSGANVLTFGAGSRLTVL.

This chain's CDR3 is CASSLGTGANQPQHF. CDR3 in DNA: TGCGCCAGCAGCTTGGGGACAGGGGCGAATCAGCCCCAGCATTTT. This chain connects TRBV5-1 to TRBJ1-5; 9 bases line up with TRBD1. With 0 bases clipped from V and 4 bases from J, the junction kept 2 bases outside the gene matches. Germline CDR1 reads SGHRS; CDR2 reads YFSETQ. The CDR3 length is 15 residues. The variable domain in full, completed from reference TRBV5-1 and TRBJ1-5, reads KAGVTQTPRYLIKTRGQQVTLSCSPISGHRSVSWYQQTPGQGLQFLFEYFSETQRNKGNFPGRFSGRQFSNSRSEMNVSTLELGDSALYLCASSLGTGANQPQHFGDGTRLSIL.

The V call is TRBV28, the J call TRBJ2-7, with TRBD1 matching 7 bases. V shed 5 bases and J 4 bases; nucleotides not matched to a gene: 5. Germline V gene sequence: CDR1 MDHEN, CDR2 SYDVKM. CDR3 size: 13 residues. The DNA of the CDR3 is TGTGCCAGCAGTCGACAGGGTGGGTACGAGCAGTACTTC. This codes for CASSRQGGYEQYF.

V and J are TRBV15 and TRBJ2-7, with 12 bases aligning to TRBD1. The length of the CDR3 is 18 residues. From germline, CDR1 is LNHNV and CDR2 YYDKDF (reference sequence). J gave up 0 bases and V 1 base, and 7 bases lay outside the gene matches. CDR3 loop: CATSRGGTGGPSSYEQYF. The CDR3 bases are TGTGCCACCAGCAGAGGAGGGACAGGGGGCCCAAGCTCCTACGAGCAGTACTTC.